A selection of T cell receptor beta chains follows, all from one sample in a study of response to subunit inactivated influenza vaccine. MiXCR was run by TCRdb on the RT-PCR reads, yielding one entry per CDR3 protein. The table includes roughly 700,000 distinct CDR3 sequences, around 14% detected once. The sequenced sample was PBMCs from blood, obtained around 14 days before vaccination. The receptors come from a middle-aged man who received an inactivated influenza vaccine. CDR3s include the opening cysteine and the closing phenylalanine or tryptophan. D genes are given only for firm matches. Clone size, where shown, is once, few, many, or a class for clones that have expanded.

d_gene,abundance,j_gene,v_gene,CDR3nt,CDR3aa
NA,many,TRBJ2-3,TRBV28,TGTGCCAGCAGCCGAGGACAGGGACTATCGGATACGCAGTATTTT,CASSRGQGLSDTQYF
NA,many,TRBJ2-7,TRBV9,TGTGCCAGCAGCGTAGATCGGGTATCCTACGAGCAGTACTTC,CASSVDRVSYEQYF
NA,NA,TRBJ2-5,TRBV4-1,TGCGCCAGCAGCCAACTCGTCTTAGGCCAAGAGACCCAGTACTTC,CASSQLVLGQETQYF
NA,few,TRBJ1-5,TRBV5-5,TGTGCCAGCAGCCCGGGGACAATAGGAGATCAGCCCCAGCATTTT,CASSPGTIGDQPQHF
NA,few,TRBJ2-3,TRBV5-1,TGCGCCAGCAGCTCCTCCTTGGCGGGGACCACAGATACGCAGTATTTT,CASSSSLAGTTDTQYF
NA,many,TRBJ2-7,TRBV24-1,TGTGCCACCAGTGATTTTGGGTCCCGGGACAAGCCCTACGAGCAGTACTTC,CATSDFGSRDKPYEQYF
TRBD2,many,TRBJ2-1,TRBV20-1,TGCAGTGCTAGCGGGAGGGCCGTCAATGAGCAGTTCTTC,CSASGRAVNEQFF
NA,few,TRBJ1-3,TRBV18,TGTGCCAGCTCACCTACCTCTGGAAACACCATATATTTT,CASSPTSGNTIYF
NA,few,TRBJ2-5,TRBV6-2/TRBV6-3,TGTGCCAGCAGTTACTACCGGGCGGAGACCCAGTACTTC,CASSYYRAETQYF
TRBD2,few,TRBJ2-2,TRBV7-8,TGTGCCAGCAGCCCGAGGACTAGCGGGGGGGCGGACCGGGAGCTGTTTTTT,CASSPRTSGGADRELFF
NA,many,TRBJ2-3,TRBV5-5,TGTGCCAGCAGCCCGAGGACGGACTATAGCACAGATACGCAGTATTTT,CASSPRTDYSTDTQYF
TRBD2,NA,TRBJ2-3,TRBV6-1,TGTGCCAGCAGAAACCTAGCGGGGGGGACAGATACGCAGTATTTT,CASRNLAGGTDTQYF
NA,few,TRBJ2-7,TRBV15,TGTGCCACCAGCAGAGGCGGGACGGGAACCTACGAGCAGTACTTC,CATSRGGTGTYEQYF
TRBD2,NA,TRBJ2-1,TRBV27,TGTGCCAGGGGACTAGCGGACGCCAACAATGAGCAGTTCTTC,CARGLADANNEQFF